Listed below are T cell receptor beta chains from one sample, sequenced in a study of blood T cell repertoires in COVID-19. Measured with immunoSEQ multiplex PCR; TCRdb has only the in-frame clones, and not every one. This sample has a few hundred thousand clones, with just over 85% found just once. The sequenced material came from PBMCs or T cells enriched from blood (not recorded which). These receptors were collected from a woman aged 40-49 years with acute COVID-19. CDR3s include the opening cysteine and the closing phenylalanine or tryptophan. Each record gives: J gene, V gene, clone size, D gene, CDR3 protein, CDR3 DNA. The D gene is left open where the match is weak. Rows may omit the clone size; those that give it use once, few, many or a size class.

>TRBJ1-2|TRBV2|.|TRBD1
CASREDRGGYTF
TGTGCCAGCAGGGAAGACAGGGGCGGCTACACCTTC
>TRBJ1-5|TRBV2|.|.
CASSDGPPGNQPQHF
TGTGCCAGCAGTGATGGGCCGCCAGGCAATCAGCCCCAGCATTTT
>TRBJ1-2|TRBV28|.|TRBD1
CASDNRGGEGGYGYTF
TGTGCCAGCGATAACAGGGGAGGAGAAGGGGGCTATGGCTACACCTTC
>TRBJ1-1|TRBV4-1|.|TRBD1
CASSQVGQGALAFF
TGCGCCAGCAGCCAAGTGGGACAGGGCGCCTTAGCTTTCTTT
>TRBJ2-4|TRBV7-3|.|.
CASSLGGIGAKNIQYF
TGTGCCAGCAGCTTAGGGGGGATCGGAGCCAAAAACATTCAGTACTTC
>TRBJ2-7|TRBV2|.|TRBD1
CASSLGTGGHEQYF
TGTGCCAGCAGTCTGGGGACAGGCGGTCACGAGCAGTACTTC
>TRBJ1-3|TRBV18|.|.
CASSPDRTSGNTIYF
TGTGCCAGCTCACCAGACAGGACCTCTGGAAACACCATATATTTT
>TRBJ1-6|TRBV15|.|.
CATSRDRGGTPLHF
TGTGCCACCAGCAGAGATCGGGGAGGTACACCCCTCCACTTT
>TRBJ1-2|TRBV27|.|TRBD1
CASSPLTGFGGYTF
TGTGCCAGCAGTCCACTGACAGGGTTCGGTGGCTACACCTTC
>TRBJ2-7|TRBV2|.|.
CASSRDRKGLYEQYF
TGTGCCAGCAGCAGAGACAGGAAAGGGCTCTACGAGCAGTACTTC
>TRBJ2-1|TRBV15|.|TRBD2
CATSRDGTSGRVTNYNEQFF
TGTGCCACCAGCAGAGATGGGACTAGCGGGAGAGTTACGAACTACAATGAGCAGTTCTTC
>TRBJ2-7|TRBV7-9|.|.
CASSLDRRSYEQYF
TGTGCCAGCAGCTTAGACAGACGCTCCTACGAGCAGTACTTC
>TRBJ2-2|TRBV7-9|.|TRBD2
CASSLRGATSEDSTGELFF
TGTGCCAGCAGCTTACGGGGGGCGACTAGCGAGGACTCCACCGGGGAGCTGTTTTTT
>TRBJ2-7|TRBV6-5|.|TRBD2
CASSYSTGGIHEQYF
TGTGCCAGCAGTTACTCAACGGGAGGGATACACGAGCAGTACTTC
>TRBJ1-1|TRBV27|.|.
CASSFIQGNTEAFF
TGTGCCAGCAGTTTTATCCAGGGGAACACTGAAGCTTTCTTT
>TRBJ2-1|TRBV27|.|TRBD2
CASIKTSGTYNEQFF
TGTGCCAGCATCAAGACTAGCGGGACCTACAATGAGCAGTTCTTC
>TRBJ2-2|TRBV7-2|.|.
CASSLAAGGNTGELFF
TGTGCCAGCAGCTTAGCGGCGGGCGGGAACACCGGGGAGCTGTTTTTT
>TRBJ1-1|TRBV10-3|.|.
CAISKGQIMNTEAFF
TGTGCCATCAGCAAAGGACAGATAATGAACACTGAAGCTTTCTTT
>TRBJ1-4|TRBV29-1|.|.
CSVGGSSREKLFF
TGCAGCGTTGGAGGTAGTTCCCGCGAAAAACTGTTTTTT
>TRBJ2-2|TRBV18|.|.
CASSPPKRGAPGELFF
TGTGCCAGCTCACCCCCCAAGCGCGGGGCCCCCGGGGAGCTGTTTTTT
>TRBJ2-1|TRBV3-1/TRBV3-2|.|.
CASSQGLVGNEQFF
TGTGCCAGCAGCCAAGGACTAGTCGGAAATGAGCAGTTCTTC
>TRBJ1-1|TRBV14|.|.
CASSQDRVSEAFF
TGTGCCAGCAGCCAAGATCGGGTTTCTGAAGCTTTCTTT
>TRBJ2-3|TRBV10-3|.|TRBD2
CAISESSGSVSDTQYF
TGTGCCATCAGTGAGTCTAGCGGGAGCGTCTCAGATACGCAGTATTTT
>TRBJ2-7|TRBV18|.|.
CASSPGQTTYEQYF
TGTGCCAGCTCACCAGGGCAGACCACCTACGAGCAGTACTTC
>TRBJ2-7|TRBV6-2/TRBV6-3|.|TRBD1
CASSWTGYEQYF
TGTGCCAGCAGTTGGACAGGTTACGAGCAGTACTTC
>TRBJ2-1|TRBV11-3|.|TRBD2
CASSTGTSGRATPPNEQFF
TGTGCCAGCAGCACGGGGACTAGCGGGAGGGCGACTCCCCCCAATGAGCAGTTCTTC
>TRBJ2-1|TRBV11-2|.|TRBD2
CASSRTSGILEQFF
TGTGCCAGCAGCCGGACTAGCGGGATTCTTGAGCAGTTCTTC
>TRBJ2-3|TRBV10-2|.|TRBD2
CASSGPPSGRLTDTQYF
TGCGCCAGCAGTGGACCCCCGAGCGGGAGGCTAACAGATACGCAGTATTTT
>TRBJ1-1|TRBV2|.|.
CASSEGTANTEAFF
TGTGCCAGCAGTGAAGGAACAGCGAACACTGAAGCTTTCTTT
>TRBJ2-7|TRBV11-1|.|TRBD1
CASSFSRGTGAHEQYF
TGTGCCAGCAGCTTTTCCCGCGGGACAGGTGCCCACGAGCAGTACTTC
>TRBJ1-5|TRBV19|.|TRBD1
CASSIEGTGGVQPQHF
TGTGCCAGTAGTATAGAGGGGACAGGGGGCGTTCAGCCCCAGCATTTT
>TRBJ2-1|TRBV27|.|TRBD2
CASSTNSGRAYNEQFF
TGTGCCAGCAGTACCAATAGCGGGAGGGCCTACAATGAGCAGTTCTTC
>TRBJ2-7|TRBV3-1/TRBV3-2|.|.
CASSPRLSYEQYF
TGTGCCAGCAGCCCTAGGCTCTCCTACGAGCAGTACTTC
>TRBJ1-5|TRBV5-1|.|.
CASSLGDTLSNQPQHF
TGCGCCAGCAGCTTGGGCGACACACTTAGCAATCAGCCCCAGCATTTT
>TRBJ2-7|TRBV12-5|.|TRBD2
CASGFTGTSGTPFPSEQYF
TGTGCTAGTGGATTCACCGGGACTAGCGGGACCCCCTTCCCATCCGAGCAGTACTTC
>TRBJ1-5|TRBV19|.|TRBD1
CASSKGVQGAKDF
TGTGCCAGTAGTAAGGGTGTCCAGGGGGCGAAGGATTTT
>TRBJ1-5|TRBV19|.|TRBD1
CASSNVGQAPYQPQHF
TGTGCCAGTAGTAACGTCGGACAGGCCCCATATCAGCCCCAGCATTTT
>TRBJ2-3|TRBV27|.|TRBD1
CASSPYGDRRPDTQYF
TGTGCCAGCAGTCCATACGGGGACAGGAGGCCAGATACGCAGTATTTT
>TRBJ2-5|TRBV5-4|.|TRBD1
CASSLPTGGETQYF
TGTGCCAGCAGCCTACCGACAGGGGGAGAGACCCAGTACTTC
>TRBJ2-7|TRBV10-3|few|.
CAAGRAEQYF
TGTGCCGCGGGGAGAGCAGAGCAGTACTTC
>TRBJ1-5|TRBV11-3|.|.
CASSSRRGSNQPQHF
TGTGCCAGCAGCTCCCGCCGAGGTAGCAATCAGCCCCAGCATTTT
>TRBJ2-7|TRBV27|.|.
CASSSRDSWEQYF
TGTGCCAGCAGCTCCCGGGACTCTTGGGAGCAGTACTTC
>TRBJ2-5|TRBV5-4|.|.
CASSLGGERAQYF
TGTGCCAGCAGCTTAGGAGGAGAAAGGGCCCAGTACTTC
>TRBJ2-1|TRBV4-3|.|TRBD2
CASSPMTSGRGNEQFF
TGCGCCAGCAGCCCCATGACTAGCGGGAGGGGCAATGAGCAGTTCTTC
>TRBJ2-3|TRBV24-1|.|.
CATSGEGGTDTDTQYF
TGTGCCACCAGTGGAGAAGGGGGGACAGACACAGATACGCAGTATTTT
>TRBJ1-2|TRBV4-1|.|TRBD1
CASSQNRQGVFGGYTF
TGCGCCAGCAGCCAAAACCGGCAGGGGGTGTTCGGAGGCTACACCTTC
>TRBJ2-7|TRBV7-8|.|.
CASSQQAHEQYF
TGTGCCAGCAGCCAGCAAGCCCACGAGCAGTACTTC
>TRBJ1-6|TRBV5-1|.|TRBD1
CASSPGQVFDSPLHF
TGCGCCAGCAGCCCGGGACAGGTCTTCGATTCACCCCTCCACTTT
>TRBJ1-1|TRBV19|.|TRBD1
CASRDYRGTNTEAFF
TGTGCCAGTAGGGACTACAGGGGTACGAACACTGAAGCTTTCTTT
>TRBJ1-1|TRBV5-4|.|TRBD1
CASSPGQGMNTEAFF
TGTGCCAGCAGCCCGGGACAGGGAATGAACACTGAAGCTTTCTTT